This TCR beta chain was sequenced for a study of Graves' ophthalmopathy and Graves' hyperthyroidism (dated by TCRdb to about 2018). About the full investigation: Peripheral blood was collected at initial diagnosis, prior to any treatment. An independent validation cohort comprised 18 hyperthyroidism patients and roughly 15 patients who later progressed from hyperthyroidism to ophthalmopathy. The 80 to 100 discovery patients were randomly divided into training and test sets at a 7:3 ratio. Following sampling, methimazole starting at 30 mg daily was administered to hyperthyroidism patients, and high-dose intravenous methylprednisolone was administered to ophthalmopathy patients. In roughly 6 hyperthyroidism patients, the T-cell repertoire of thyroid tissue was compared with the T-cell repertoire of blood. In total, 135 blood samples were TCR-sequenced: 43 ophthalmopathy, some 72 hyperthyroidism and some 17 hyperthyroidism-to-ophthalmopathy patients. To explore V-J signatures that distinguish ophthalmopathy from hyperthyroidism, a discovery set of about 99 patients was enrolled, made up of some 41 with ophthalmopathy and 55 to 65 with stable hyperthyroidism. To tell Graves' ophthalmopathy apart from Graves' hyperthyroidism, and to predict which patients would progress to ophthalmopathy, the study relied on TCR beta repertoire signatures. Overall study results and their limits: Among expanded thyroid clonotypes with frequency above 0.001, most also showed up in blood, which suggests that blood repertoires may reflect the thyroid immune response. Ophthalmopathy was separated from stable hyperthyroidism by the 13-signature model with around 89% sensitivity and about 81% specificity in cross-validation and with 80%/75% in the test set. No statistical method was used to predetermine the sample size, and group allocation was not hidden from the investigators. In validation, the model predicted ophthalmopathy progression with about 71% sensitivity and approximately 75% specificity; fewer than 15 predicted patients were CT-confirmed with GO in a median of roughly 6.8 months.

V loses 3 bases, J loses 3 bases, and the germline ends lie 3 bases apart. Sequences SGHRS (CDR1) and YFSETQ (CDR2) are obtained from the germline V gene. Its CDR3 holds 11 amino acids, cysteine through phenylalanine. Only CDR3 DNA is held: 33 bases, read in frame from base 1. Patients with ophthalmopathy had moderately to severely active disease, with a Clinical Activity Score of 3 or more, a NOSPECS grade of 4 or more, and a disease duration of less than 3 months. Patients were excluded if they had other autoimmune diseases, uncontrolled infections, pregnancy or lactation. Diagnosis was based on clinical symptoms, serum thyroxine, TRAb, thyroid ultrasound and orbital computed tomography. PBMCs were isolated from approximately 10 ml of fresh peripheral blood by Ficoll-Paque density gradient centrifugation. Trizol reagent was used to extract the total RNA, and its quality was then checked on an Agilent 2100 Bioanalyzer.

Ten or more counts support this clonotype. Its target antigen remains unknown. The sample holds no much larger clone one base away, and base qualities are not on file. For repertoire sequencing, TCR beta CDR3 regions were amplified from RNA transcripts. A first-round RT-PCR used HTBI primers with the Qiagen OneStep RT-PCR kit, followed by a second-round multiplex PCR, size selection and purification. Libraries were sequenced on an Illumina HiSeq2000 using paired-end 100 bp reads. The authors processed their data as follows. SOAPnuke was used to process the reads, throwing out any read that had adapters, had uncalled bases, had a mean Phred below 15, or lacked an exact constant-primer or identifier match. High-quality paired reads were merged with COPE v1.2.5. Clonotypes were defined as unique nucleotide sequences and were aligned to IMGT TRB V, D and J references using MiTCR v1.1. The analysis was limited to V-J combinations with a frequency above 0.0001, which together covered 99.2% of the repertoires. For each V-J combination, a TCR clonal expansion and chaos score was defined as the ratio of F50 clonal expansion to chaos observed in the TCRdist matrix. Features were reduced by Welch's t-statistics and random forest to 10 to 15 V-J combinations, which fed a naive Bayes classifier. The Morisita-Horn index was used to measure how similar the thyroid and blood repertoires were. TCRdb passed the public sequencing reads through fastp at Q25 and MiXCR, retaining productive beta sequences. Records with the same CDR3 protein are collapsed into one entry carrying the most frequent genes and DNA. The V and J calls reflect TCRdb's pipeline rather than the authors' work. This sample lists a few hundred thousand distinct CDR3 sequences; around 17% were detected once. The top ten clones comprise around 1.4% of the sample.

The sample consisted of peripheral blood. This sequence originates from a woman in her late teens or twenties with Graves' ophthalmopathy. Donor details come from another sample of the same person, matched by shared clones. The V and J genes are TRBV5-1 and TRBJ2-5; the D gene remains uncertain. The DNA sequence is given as TGCGCCAGCAGCTGGAAAGAGACCCAGTACTTC. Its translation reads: CASSWKETQYF.